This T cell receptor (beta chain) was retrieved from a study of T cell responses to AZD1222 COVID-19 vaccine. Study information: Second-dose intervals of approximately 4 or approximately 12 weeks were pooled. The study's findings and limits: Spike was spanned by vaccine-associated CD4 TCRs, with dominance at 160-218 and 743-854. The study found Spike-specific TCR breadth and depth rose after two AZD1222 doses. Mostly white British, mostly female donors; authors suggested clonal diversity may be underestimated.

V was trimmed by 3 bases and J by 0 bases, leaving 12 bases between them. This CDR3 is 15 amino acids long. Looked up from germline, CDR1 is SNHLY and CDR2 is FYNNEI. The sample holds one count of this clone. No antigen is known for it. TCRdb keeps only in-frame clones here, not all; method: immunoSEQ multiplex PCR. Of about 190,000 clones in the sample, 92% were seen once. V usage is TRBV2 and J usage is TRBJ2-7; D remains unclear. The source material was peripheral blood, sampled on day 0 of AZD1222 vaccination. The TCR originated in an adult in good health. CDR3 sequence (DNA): TGTGCCAGCAGTGAGGAGTACTTGAGCTCCTACGAGCAGTACTTC. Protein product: CASSEEYLSSYEQYF.